The 2 T cell receptor beta chains below all came from one sample that was sequenced in a study of CD8 T cells in ankylosing spondylitis. TCRdb fed the 5' RACE reads into MiXCR, producing one record per CDR3 protein. Among about 160,000 distinct CDR3 sequences listed, 9.8% were seen once. Sequencing was done on a sample of blood, either unsorted or a sorted T cell fraction (not recorded which). These TCRs come from a female donor with ankylosing spondylitis or in good health (not recorded which).

This clonotype was found a few times. This chain uses TRBV5-1 with TRBJ2-5, with 8 positions matching TRBD2. V was clipped by 0 bases and J by 1 base; unmatched bases: 8. The germline V gene encodes CDR1 SGHRS and CDR2 YFSETQ. The CDR3 totals 17 residues. In DNA, the CDR3 is TGCGCCAGCAGCTTGGCCGGGAGGGAGGACCTCCAAGAGACCCAGTACTTC. It encodes CASSLAGREDLQETQYF.

This clonotype was seen repeatedly, ten times or more. The J gene is TRBJ2-7, the V gene TRBV4-3; D may be TRBD1 (6 bases). Germline V gene data show CDR1 as LGHNA and CDR2 as YSLEER. The CDR3 has 15 residues. The V and J ends lost 3 bases and 4 bases respectively, with 16 bases between them. This CDR3 is CASSHQATGLYEQYF. The CDR3 nucleotides are TGCGCCAGCAGCCACCAAGCGACAGGTTTATACGAGCAGTACTTC.